The 5 T cell receptor beta chains reported below all come from one sample, sequenced in a study of OX40 agonist ivuxolimab in advanced cancers. Data came from immunoSEQ multiplex PCR; TCRdb stores just in-frame clones and leaves some out. The profile shows about 28,000 clones, more than 85% of them singletons. The specimen was CD4+ or CD8+ T cells sorted from blood, collected in a trial of the OX40 agonist ivuxolimab. The receptors were gathered from an adult with an advanced solid tumor such as melanoma, head and neck, liver or kidney cancer.

The V and J genes are TRBV14 and TRBJ2-5; TRBD2 agrees at 7 bases. The junction had 2 bases not matched to a gene; V was cut back by 1 base and J by 3 bases. Per germline, CDR1 SGHDN and CDR2 FVKESK. The CDR3 consists of 14 residues. The CDR3 DNA sequence: TGTGCCAGCAGCCAAGGTCTAGCGGAAGAGACCCAGTACTTC. Translation gives CASSQGLAEETQYF. Full variable domain (missing parts from reference TRBV14 and TRBJ2-5): EAGVTQFPSHSVIEKGQTVTLRCDPISGHDNLYWYRRVMGKEIKFLLHFVKESKQDESGMPNNRFLAERTGGTYSTLKVQPAELEDSGVYFCASSQGLAEETQYFGPGTRLLVL.

The J gene is TRBJ1-1, the V gene TRBV5-5; D is unresolved. This CDR3 is 14 amino acids long. Per the germline V gene, CDR1 is SGHKS and CDR2 is YYEKEE (reference sequence). Trimming removed 2 bases at V and 3 bases at J, with 11 bases between. The CDR3 here is CASSFTMGYTEAFF. CDR3 DNA: TGTGCCAGCAGCTTTACAATGGGGTACACTGAAGCTTTCTTT.

This chain joins TRBV7-9 and TRBJ2-3; 9 nucleotides line up with TRBD1. This CDR3 spans 14 amino acids. The junction had 5 bases not matched to a gene; V was cut back by 5 bases and J by 5 bases. Germline V gives CDR1 SEHNR, CDR2 FQNEAQ (reference sequence). In nucleotides, the CDR3 is TGTGCCAGCAGCCGTACAGGGGGCAGAGATACGCAGTATTTT. Translation gives CASSRTGGRDTQYF.

The chain carries TRBV25-1 and TRBJ2-1, with 10 bases aligning to TRBD2. The germline CDR1 and CDR2 sequences are MGHDK and SYGVNS. This CDR3 has 16 amino acids. Unmatched junction bases numbered 2, after V lost 1 base and J lost 2 bases. The CDR3 loop is CASSELGTSAYNEQFF. The CDR3 region has the DNA TGTGCCAGCAGTGAATTGGGGACTAGCGCCTACAATGAGCAGTTCTTC.

Note on this clone: Being one base from a much bigger clone, this may be a read error. Other DNA sequences in this specimen translate into the identical CDR3. This chain uses TRBV27 with TRBJ2-1; D is possibly TRBD2 (5 bases). CDR1 MNHEY and CDR2 SMNVEV come from the germline V gene (reference sequence). CDR3 length equals 13 residues. Trimming pared 9 bases from V and 2 bases from J, leaving 11 bases between. Written as DNA, the CDR3 is TGTGCCAGTAGTAGCGAGCCCTACAATGAGCAGTTCTTC. Its translation is CASSSEPYNEQFF.